Below are 10 T cell receptor beta chains sequenced from a single sample in a study of T-cell memory formation after mild COVID-19. MiXCR, run by TCRdb on the 5' RACE reads, gives a single entry per CDR3 protein. This table holds hundreds of thousands of distinct CDR3 sequences, roughly 20% found once. The sequenced material came from PBMCs or a T cell subset sorted from them (not recorded which). These receptors were obtained from an adult woman who had mild COVID-19 (a few samples of this study predate the infection). Cell type and time point are not known.

This clonotype appeared a few times. The rearrangement joins TRBV5-1 to TRBJ2-7; D remains ambiguous. The CDR3 runs 14 residues. Looked up from germline, CDR1 is SGHRS and CDR2 is YFSETQ. Trimming took 0 bases from V and 1 from J, leaving 8 bases between them. CDR3 sequence: CASSLAPKSYEQYF. Here the CDR3 DNA reads TGCGCCAGCAGCTTGGCCCCTAAGTCCTACGAGCAGTACTTC.

The gene calls are TRBV7-9 and TRBJ2-7, with D perhaps matching TRBD2 (6 bases). This CDR3 spans 13 amino acids. CDR1 is SEHNR and CDR2 is FQNEAQ in the germline V gene (reference sequence). The V end was cut by 8 bases, the J end by 7 bases, with 18 bases between. CDR3 bases: TGTGCCAGCGGCGGGGCCACGTCGAAAGAGCAGTACTTC. Translation: CASGGATSKEQYF.

The V gene is TRBV4-3, the J gene TRBJ2-3; D unclear. The CDR3 is 14 amino acids. Trimming cost V 1 base and J 1 base, with 6 bases left between them. CDR1 is LGHNA and CDR2 is YSLEER in the germline V gene. The CDR3 sequence is CASSQAFGTDTQYF. The CDR3 DNA reads as TGCGCCAGCAGCCAAGCTTTTGGCACAGATACGCAGTATTTT.

This clonotype was picked up a small number of times. The chain links TRBV7-9 to TRBJ2-5; maybe TRBD2 (5 bases). V shed 4 bases and J shed 3 bases, with 18 bases lying between them. Germline-derived CDR1 and CDR2 are SEHNR and FQNEAQ (reference sequence). The CDR3 totals 16 residues. As DNA, the CDR3 is TGTGCCAGCAGCTCTTCCCGGGGTATGACGGAAGAGACCCAGTACTTC. Its protein is CASSSSRGMTEETQYF.

With regard to this clonotype: One end of the junction varies from germline; a read error may be responsible. DNA for the CDR3: TGTGCCAGCAGCTTAGGGACCCCACGGGGGGTCTTC. Translation gives CASSLGTPRGVF. V gene TRBV7-9 combines with J gene TRBJ2-1, with TRBD2 matching 7 bases. This CDR3 contains 12 residues. In germline, CDR1 is SEHNR, CDR2 FQNEAQ (reference sequence).

This clonotype was observed at least ten times. The V call is TRBV5-1, the J call TRBJ2-5; weak D call: TRBD1 (6 bases). Trimming shortened V by 1 base and J by 2 bases, and 12 bases separated the two germline ends. The CDR3 contains 15 residues. The germline gives CDR1 SGHRS, CDR2 YFSETQ. CDR3 residues: CASSLPGRGQETQYF. In DNA, the CDR3 is TGCGCCAGCAGCTTGCCGGGAAGGGGGCAAGAGACCCAGTACTTC.

The gene calls are TRBV5-6 and TRBJ1-4; the D gene is possibly TRBD1 (6 bases). V gave up 1 base and J gave up 7 bases, with 11 bases separating them. CDR3 size: 14 residues. CDR1 is SGHDT and CDR2 is YYEEEE in the germline V gene. The CDR3 nucleotides are TGTGCCAGCAGCTTGCAGGGCAGGGGTGAAAAACTGTTTTTT. Translating gives CASSLQGRGEKLFF.

Many counts were recorded for this clonotype. The chain joins TRBV29-1 to TRBJ2-5; D unclear. The germline gives CDR1 SQVTM, CDR2 ANQGSEA. This CDR3 is built from 12 residues. Between the trimmed V and J ends, which lost 2 bases and 2 bases, there was a span of 6 bases. CDR3 in amino acids: CSVEHLQETQYF. In DNA form, the CDR3 reads TGCAGCGTTGAACATCTACAAGAGACCCAGTACTTC.

The V call is TRBV7-6, the J call TRBJ2-7; D call uncertain. This CDR3 contains 13 residues. Germline values: CDR1 SGHVS, CDR2 FNYEAQ. V dropped 0 bases and J dropped 6 bases, with 9 bases sitting between them. The DNA for the CDR3 is TGTGCCAGCAGCTTAGCGTACGGATCCGAGCAGTACTTC. Translating it yields CASSLAYGSEQYF.

The chain recombines TRBV3-1 with TRBJ1-4; 7 positions agree with TRBD1. The J segment lost 7 bases and the V segment lost 2 bases, leaving 13 bases of the junction unmatched. The CDR3 covers 17 residues. The V gene's germline CDR1 is LGHDT and CDR2 YNNKEL (reference sequence). The DNA of the CDR3 is TGTGCCAGCAGCCAAACCGGGACAGTTCTGGATCCTGAAAAACTGTTTTTT. This codes for CASSQTGTVLDPEKLFF. Filled out from reference TRBV3-1 and TRBJ1-4, the complete variable domain reads DTAVSQTPKYLVTQMGNDKSIKCEQNLGHDTMYWYKQDSKKFLKIMFSYNNKELIINETVPNRFSPKSPDKAHLNLHINSLELGDSAVYFCASSQTGTVLDPEKLFFGSGTQLSVL.